The present T cell receptor beta chain was sequenced within a study of cytomegalovirus exposure and HLA in healthy donors. Trimming took 0 bases from V and 4 from J, leaving 20 bases between them. There are 17 residues in the CDR3. Germline V lookup: CDR1 SGDLS, CDR2 YYNGEE. Use of 60 Vbeta and 13 Jbeta primers characterized the PCR. Libraries were prepared by immunoSEQ multiplex PCR; TCRdb keeps only in-frame clonotypes and omits some of them. The sample lists about 190,000 clones, 78% occurring once. V and J are TRBV9 and TRBJ2-7; a possible D gene is TRBD1 (5 bases). Sequencing was done on a sample of PBMCs. This clonotype was obtained from a woman aged 30 to 39 in good health and CMV-seropositive. The CDR3 coding sequence is TGTGCCAGCAGCGTAGGGTCAGGGCCCAAAACCTCTTACGAGCAGTACTTC. This sequence encodes CASSVGSGPKTSYEQYF.